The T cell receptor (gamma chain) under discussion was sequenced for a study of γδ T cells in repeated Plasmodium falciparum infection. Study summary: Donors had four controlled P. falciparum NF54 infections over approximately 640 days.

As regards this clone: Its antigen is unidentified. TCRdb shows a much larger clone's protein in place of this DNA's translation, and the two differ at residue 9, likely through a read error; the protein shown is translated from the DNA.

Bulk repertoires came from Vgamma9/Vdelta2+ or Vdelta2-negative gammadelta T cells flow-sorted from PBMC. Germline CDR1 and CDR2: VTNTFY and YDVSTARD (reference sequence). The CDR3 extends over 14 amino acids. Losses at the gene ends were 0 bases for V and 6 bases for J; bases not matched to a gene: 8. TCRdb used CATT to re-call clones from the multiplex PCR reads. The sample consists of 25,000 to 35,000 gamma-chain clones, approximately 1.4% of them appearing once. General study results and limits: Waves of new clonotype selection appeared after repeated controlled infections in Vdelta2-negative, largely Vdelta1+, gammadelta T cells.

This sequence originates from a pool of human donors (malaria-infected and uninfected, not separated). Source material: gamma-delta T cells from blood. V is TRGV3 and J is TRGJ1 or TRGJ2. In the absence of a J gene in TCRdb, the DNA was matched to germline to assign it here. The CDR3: CATWDRKICYKKLF. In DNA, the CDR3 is TGTGCCACCTGGGACAGGAAGATTTGTTATAAGAAACTCTTT.